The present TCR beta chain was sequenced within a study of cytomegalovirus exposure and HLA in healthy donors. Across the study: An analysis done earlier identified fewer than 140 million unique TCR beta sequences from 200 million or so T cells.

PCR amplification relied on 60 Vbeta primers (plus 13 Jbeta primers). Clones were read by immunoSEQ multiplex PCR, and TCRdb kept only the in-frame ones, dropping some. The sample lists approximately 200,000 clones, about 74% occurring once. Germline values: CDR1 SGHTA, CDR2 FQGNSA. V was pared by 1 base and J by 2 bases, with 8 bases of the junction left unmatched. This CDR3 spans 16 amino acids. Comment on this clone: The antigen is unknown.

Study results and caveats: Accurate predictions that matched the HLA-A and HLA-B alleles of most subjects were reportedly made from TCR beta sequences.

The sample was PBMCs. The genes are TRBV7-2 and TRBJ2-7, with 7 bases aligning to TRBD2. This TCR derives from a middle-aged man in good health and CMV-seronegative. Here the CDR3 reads CASSLGEASGPYEQYF. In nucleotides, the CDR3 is TGTGCCAGCAGCTTAGGCGAGGCTAGCGGCCCCTACGAGCAGTACTTC.